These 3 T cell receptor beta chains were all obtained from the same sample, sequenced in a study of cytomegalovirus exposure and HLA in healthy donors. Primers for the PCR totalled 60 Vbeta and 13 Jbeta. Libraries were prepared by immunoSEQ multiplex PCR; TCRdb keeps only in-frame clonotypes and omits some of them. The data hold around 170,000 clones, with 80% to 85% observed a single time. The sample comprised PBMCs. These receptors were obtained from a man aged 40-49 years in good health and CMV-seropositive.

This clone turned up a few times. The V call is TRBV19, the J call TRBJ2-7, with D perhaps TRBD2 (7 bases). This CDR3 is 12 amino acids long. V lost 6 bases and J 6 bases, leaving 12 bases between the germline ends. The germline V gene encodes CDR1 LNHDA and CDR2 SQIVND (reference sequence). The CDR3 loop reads CASSPRGGEQYF. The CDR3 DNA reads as TGTGCCAGTAGCCCTAGGGGGGGCGAGCAGTACTTC.

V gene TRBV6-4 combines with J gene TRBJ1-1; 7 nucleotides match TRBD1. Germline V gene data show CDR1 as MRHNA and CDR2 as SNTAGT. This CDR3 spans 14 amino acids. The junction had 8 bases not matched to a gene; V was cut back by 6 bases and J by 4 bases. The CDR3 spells CASSHTGDATEAFF. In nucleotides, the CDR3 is TGTGCCAGCAGCCACACAGGGGACGCCACTGAAGCTTTCTTT.

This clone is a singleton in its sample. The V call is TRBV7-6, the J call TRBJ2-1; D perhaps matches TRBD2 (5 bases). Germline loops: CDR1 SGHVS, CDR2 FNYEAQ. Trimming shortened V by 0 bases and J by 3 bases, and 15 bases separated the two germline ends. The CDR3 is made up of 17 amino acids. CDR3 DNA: TGTGCCAGCAGCTTAGCCCGTCGGACTCGAGACTACAATGAGCAGTTCTTC. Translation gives CASSLARRTRDYNEQFF.